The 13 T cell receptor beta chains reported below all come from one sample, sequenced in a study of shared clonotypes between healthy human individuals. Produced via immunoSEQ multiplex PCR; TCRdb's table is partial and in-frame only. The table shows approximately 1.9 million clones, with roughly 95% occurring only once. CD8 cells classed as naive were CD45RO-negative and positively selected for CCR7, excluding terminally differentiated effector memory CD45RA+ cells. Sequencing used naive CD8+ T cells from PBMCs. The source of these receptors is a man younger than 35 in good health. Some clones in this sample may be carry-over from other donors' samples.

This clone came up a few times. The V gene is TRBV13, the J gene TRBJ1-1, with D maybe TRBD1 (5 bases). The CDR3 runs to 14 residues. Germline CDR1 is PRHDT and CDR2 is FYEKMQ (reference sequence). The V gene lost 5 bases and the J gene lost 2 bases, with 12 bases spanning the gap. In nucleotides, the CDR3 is TGTGCCAGCAGCGCGTGGGACCAAAACACTGAAGCTTTCTTT. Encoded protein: CASSAWDQNTEAFF.

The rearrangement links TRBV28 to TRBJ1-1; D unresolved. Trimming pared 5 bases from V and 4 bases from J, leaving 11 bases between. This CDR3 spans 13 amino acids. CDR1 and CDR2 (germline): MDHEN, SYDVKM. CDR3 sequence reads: CASSPSVATEAFF. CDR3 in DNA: TGTGCCAGCAGTCCATCGGTTGCCACTGAAGCTTTCTTT.

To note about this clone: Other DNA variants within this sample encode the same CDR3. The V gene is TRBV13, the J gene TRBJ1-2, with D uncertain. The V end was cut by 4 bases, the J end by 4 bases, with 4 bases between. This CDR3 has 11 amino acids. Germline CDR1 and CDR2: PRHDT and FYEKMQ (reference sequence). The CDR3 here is CASSSGYGYTF. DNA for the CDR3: TGTGCCAGCAGCTCAGGCTATGGCTACACCTTC.

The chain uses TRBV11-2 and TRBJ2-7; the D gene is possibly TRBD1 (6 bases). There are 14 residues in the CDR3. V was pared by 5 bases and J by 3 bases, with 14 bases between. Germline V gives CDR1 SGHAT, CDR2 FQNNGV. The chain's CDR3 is CASSAGQYLYEQYF. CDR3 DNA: TGTGCCAGCAGCGCAGGACAGTACCTCTACGAGCAGTACTTC.

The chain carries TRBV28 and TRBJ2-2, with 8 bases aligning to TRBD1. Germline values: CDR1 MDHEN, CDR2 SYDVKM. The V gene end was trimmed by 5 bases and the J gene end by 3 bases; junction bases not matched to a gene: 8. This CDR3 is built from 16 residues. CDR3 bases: TGTGCCAGCAGTCCCTGGGAGACAGGGGACACCGGGGAGCTGTTTTTT. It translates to CASSPWETGDTGELFF.

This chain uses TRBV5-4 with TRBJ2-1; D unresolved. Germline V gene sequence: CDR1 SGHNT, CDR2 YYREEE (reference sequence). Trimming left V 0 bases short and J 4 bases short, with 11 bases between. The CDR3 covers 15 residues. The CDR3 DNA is TGTGCCAGCAGCTTGGGTCCCTCGAAATACAATGAGCAGTTCTTC. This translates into CASSLGPSKYNEQFF.

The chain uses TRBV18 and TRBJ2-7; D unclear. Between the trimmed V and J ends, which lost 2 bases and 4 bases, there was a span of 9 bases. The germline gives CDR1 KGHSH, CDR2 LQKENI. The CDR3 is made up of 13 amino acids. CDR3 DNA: TGTGCCAGCTCACCAGAGGACGGATACGAGCAGTACTTC. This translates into CASSPEDGYEQYF.

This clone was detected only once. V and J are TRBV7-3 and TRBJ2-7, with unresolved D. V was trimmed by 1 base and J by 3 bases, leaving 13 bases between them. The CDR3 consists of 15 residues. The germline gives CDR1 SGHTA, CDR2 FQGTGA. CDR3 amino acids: CASSLNGQYNYEQYF. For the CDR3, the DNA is TGTGCCAGCAGCTTAAATGGTCAGTACAACTACGAGCAGTACTTC.

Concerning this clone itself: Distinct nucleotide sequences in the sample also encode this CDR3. Here the CDR3 DNA reads TGTGCCAGCAGCCCGTCGGGGACCTACGAGCAGTACTTC. Protein sequence: CASSPSGTYEQYF. The J gene is TRBJ2-7, the V gene TRBV28, with D possibly matching TRBD2 (5 bases). This CDR3 has 13 amino acids. Trimming shortened V by 6 bases and J by 2 bases, and 11 bases separated the two germline ends. The germline gives CDR1 MDHEN, CDR2 SYDVKM. The whole variable domain, filled in from reference TRBV28 and TRBJ2-7, reads DVKVTQSSRYLVKRTGEKVFLECVQDMDHENMFWYRQDPGLGLRLIYFSYDVKMKEKGDIPEGYSVSREKKERFSLILESASTNQTSMYLCASSPSGTYEQYFGPGTRLTVT.

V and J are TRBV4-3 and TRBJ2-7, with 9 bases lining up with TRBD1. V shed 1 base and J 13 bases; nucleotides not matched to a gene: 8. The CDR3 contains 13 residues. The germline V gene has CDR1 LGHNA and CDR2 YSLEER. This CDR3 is CASSQGWDREIYF. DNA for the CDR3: TGCGCCAGCAGCCAAGGGTGGGACAGGGAAATATACTTC.

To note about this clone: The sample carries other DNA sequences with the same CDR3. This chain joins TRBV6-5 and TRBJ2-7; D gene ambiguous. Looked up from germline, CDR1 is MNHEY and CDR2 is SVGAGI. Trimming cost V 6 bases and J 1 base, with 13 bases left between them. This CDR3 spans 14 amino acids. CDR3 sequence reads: CASSPRVSSYEQYF. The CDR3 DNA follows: TGTGCCAGCAGCCCTCGGGTCTCGTCCTACGAGCAGTACTTC.

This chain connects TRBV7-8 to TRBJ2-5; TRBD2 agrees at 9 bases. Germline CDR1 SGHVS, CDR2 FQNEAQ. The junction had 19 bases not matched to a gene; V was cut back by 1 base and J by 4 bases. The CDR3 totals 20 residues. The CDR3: CASSLVWASGTNYHAETQYF. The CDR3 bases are TGTGCCAGCAGCTTAGTGTGGGCTAGCGGGACCAATTATCACGCAGAGACCCAGTACTTC.

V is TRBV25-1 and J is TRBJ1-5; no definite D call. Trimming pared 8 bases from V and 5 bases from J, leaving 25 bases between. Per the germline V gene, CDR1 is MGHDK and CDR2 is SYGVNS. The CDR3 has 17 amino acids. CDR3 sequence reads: CASQKGSPAGFDQPQHF. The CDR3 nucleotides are TGTGCCAGCCAGAAAGGGTCCCCGGCAGGATTTGATCAGCCCCAGCATTTT.